This is a list of T cell receptor beta chains from one sample in a study of T cells in lung cancer brain metastases. The assay was immunoSEQ multiplex PCR, and TCRdb's table has in-frame clones only and misses some. Of under 2,000 clones in the sample, around 90% were seen once. The source material was tumor tissue from a brain metastasis. These receptors came from a man in his fifties or sixties with non-small cell lung cancer that had spread to the brain. Both conserved end residues are part of each CDR3. Each record gives: J gene, V gene, CDR3 protein.

j_gene: TRBJ2-5
v_gene: TRBV2
CDR3aa: CASGLLAPGGETQYF

j_gene: TRBJ1-2
v_gene: TRBV19
CDR3aa: CASSMTGANYGYTF

j_gene: TRBJ2-5
v_gene: TRBV18
CDR3aa: CASSPNRGETQYF

j_gene: TRBJ1-2
v_gene: TRBV18
CDR3aa: CASSGWTGDGYTF

j_gene: TRBJ2-3
v_gene: TRBV19
CDR3aa: CASSYTITDTQYF

j_gene: TRBJ1-2
v_gene: TRBV10-3
CDR3aa: CAIKGTAVYGYTF

j_gene: TRBJ1-1
v_gene: TRBV7-9
CDR3aa: CAGKELNTEAFF

j_gene: TRBJ1-2
v_gene: TRBV5-1
CDR3aa: CASGPRPGQGHYGYTF

j_gene: TRBJ1-2
v_gene: TRBV9
CDR3aa: CASSLGRGIYGYTF

j_gene: TRBJ2-2
v_gene: TRBV2
CDR3aa: CASISATGELFF

j_gene: TRBJ2-3
v_gene: TRBV6-1
CDR3aa: CASSEASGGVDTQYF

j_gene: TRBJ2-3
v_gene: TRBV11-2
CDR3aa: CASSLGVGGGAGDTQYF

j_gene: TRBJ2-6
v_gene: TRBV2
CDR3aa: CASSALAGGPGGANVLTF

j_gene: TRBJ2-1
v_gene: TRBV4-2
CDR3aa: CASSQNPDSNEQFF

j_gene: TRBJ2-3
v_gene: TRBV4-1
CDR3aa: CASSQDTYDTQYF

j_gene: TRBJ2-3
v_gene: TRBV21-1
CDR3aa: CASSSRAWLDTQYF